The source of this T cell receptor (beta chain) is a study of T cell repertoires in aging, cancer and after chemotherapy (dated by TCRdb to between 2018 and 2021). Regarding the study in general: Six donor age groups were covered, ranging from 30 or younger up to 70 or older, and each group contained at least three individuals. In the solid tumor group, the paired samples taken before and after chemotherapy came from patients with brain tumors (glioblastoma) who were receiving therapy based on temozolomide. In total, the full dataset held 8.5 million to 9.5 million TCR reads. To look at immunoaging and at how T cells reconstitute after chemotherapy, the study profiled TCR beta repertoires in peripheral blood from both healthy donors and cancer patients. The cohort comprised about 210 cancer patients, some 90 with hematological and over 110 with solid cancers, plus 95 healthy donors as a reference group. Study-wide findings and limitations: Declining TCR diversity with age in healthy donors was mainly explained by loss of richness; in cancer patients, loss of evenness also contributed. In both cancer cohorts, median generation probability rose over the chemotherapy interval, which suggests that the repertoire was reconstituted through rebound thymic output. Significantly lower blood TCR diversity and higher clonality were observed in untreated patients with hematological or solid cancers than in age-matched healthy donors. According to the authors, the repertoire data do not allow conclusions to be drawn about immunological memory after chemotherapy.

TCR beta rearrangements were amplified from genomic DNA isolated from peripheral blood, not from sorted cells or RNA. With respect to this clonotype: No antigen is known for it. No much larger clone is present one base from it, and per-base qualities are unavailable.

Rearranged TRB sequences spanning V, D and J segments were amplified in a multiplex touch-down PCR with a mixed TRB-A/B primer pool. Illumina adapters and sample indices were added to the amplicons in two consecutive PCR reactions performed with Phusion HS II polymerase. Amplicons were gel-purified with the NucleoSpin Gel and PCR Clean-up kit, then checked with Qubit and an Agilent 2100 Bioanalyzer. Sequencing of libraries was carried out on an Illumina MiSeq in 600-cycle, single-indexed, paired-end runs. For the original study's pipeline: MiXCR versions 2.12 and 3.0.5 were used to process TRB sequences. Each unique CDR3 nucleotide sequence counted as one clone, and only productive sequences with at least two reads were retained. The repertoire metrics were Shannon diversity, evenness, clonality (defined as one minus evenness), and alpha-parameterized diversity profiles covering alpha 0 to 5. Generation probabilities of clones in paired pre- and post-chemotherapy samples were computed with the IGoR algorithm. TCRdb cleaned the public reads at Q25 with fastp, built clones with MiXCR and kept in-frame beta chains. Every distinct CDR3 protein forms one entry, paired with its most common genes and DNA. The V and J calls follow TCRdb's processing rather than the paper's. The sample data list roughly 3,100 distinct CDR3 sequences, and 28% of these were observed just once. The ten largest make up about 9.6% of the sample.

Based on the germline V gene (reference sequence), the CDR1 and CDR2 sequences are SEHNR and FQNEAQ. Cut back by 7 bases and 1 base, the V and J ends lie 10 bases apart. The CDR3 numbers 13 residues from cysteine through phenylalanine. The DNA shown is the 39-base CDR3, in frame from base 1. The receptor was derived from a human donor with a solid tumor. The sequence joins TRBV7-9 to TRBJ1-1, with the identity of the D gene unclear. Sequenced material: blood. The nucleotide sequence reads TGTGCCAGCACCACTAGTCAGAACACTGAAGCTTTCTTT. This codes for CASTTSQNTEAFF. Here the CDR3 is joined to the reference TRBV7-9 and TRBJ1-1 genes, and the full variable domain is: DTGVSQNPRHKITKRGQNVTFRCDPISEHNRLYWYRQTLGQGPEFLTYFQNEAQLEKSRLLSDRFSAERPKGSFSTLEIQRTEQGDSAMYLCASTTSQNTEAFFGQGTRLTVV.